The 21 T cell receptor beta chains below come from one sample, sequenced in a study of T-cell memory formation after mild COVID-19. MiXCR, run by TCRdb on the 5' RACE reads, gives a single entry per CDR3 protein. The sample consists of a few hundred thousand distinct CDR3 sequences, 25% to 30% of them appearing once. Specimen: PBMCs or a T cell subset sorted from them (not recorded which). These receptors were obtained from an adult woman who had mild COVID-19 (a few samples of this study predate the infection). Cell type and time point are not known.

This chain connects TRBV7-9 to TRBJ2-7; 11 bases map to TRBD2. After removal of 8 bases from V and 7 bases from J, the junction contained 10 bases not matched to a gene. The germline CDR1 and CDR2 sequences are SEHNR and FQNEAQ (reference sequence). This CDR3 has 14 residues. The chain's CDR3 is CASSTSGKSGEQYF. In DNA, the CDR3 is TGTGCCAGCTCGACTAGCGGGAAATCGGGTGAGCAGTACTTC.

The chain joins TRBV5-4 to TRBJ2-2; D unresolved. Germline V lookup: CDR1 SGHNT, CDR2 YYREEE (reference sequence). The ends were cut back, 2 bases at V and 0 bases at J, with 11 bases in the middle. The length of the CDR3 is 16 residues. CDR3 bases: TGTGCCAGCAGCTTCCCAAGAGGCTCGAACACCGGGGAGCTGTTTTTT. Residues: CASSFPRGSNTGELFF.

The chain recombines TRBV29-1 with TRBJ2-1; 7 nucleotides align to TRBD2. The V gene's germline CDR1 is SQVTM and CDR2 ANQGSEA. CDR3 length equals 13 residues. V shed 4 bases and J 3 bases; nucleotides not matched to a gene: 3. CDR3 sequence reads: CSVVLADYNEQFF. The CDR3 DNA follows: TGCAGCGTTGTTCTAGCGGACTACAATGAGCAGTTCTTC.

There are a few counts of this clonotype. The chain combines TRBV6-6 with TRBJ2-3; 7 bases are shared with TRBD2. CDR1 and CDR2 from the germline V gene are MNHNY and SVGAGI (reference sequence). Unmatched junction bases numbered 5, after V lost 7 bases and J lost 1 base. The CDR3 sequence is 14 residues long. CDR3 sequence: CASKRGGGTDTQYF. The CDR3 DNA is TGTGCCAGCAAGCGGGGAGGGGGCACAGATACGCAGTATTTT.

This chain uses TRBV7-8 with TRBJ2-2, with 11 bases that match TRBD2. Losses at the gene ends were 5 bases for V and 0 bases for J; bases not matched to a gene: 5. The CDR3 has 17 amino acids. Germline loops: CDR1 SGHVS, CDR2 FQNEAQ. The CDR3 DNA reads TGTGCCAGCAGCAGTAGCGGGGGGGCCCCGAACACCGGGGAGCTGTTTTTT. Translated: CASSSSGGAPNTGELFF.

This clonotype appeared many times. The chain joins TRBV20-1 to TRBJ2-7, with TRBD2 identical over 10 bases. V shed 6 bases and J 2 bases; nucleotides not matched to a gene: 10. In germline, CDR1 is DFQATT, CDR2 SNEGSKA (reference sequence). The CDR3 is 15 residues long. The CDR3 sequence is CSAHRRLAGAYEQYF. CDR3 DNA: TGCAGTGCCCATCGAAGGCTAGCGGGGGCCTACGAGCAGTACTTC.

The CDR3 loop is CASRNGLSGQETQYF. Written as DNA, the CDR3 is TGTGCCAGTAGGAATGGATTGAGCGGCCAAGAGACCCAGTACTTC. The chain uses TRBV19 and TRBJ2-5, with D maybe TRBD2 (5 bases). CDR1 is LNHDA, CDR2 SQIVND, per germline (reference sequence). The CDR3 sequence is 15 residues long. Trimming took off 6 bases at V and 1 base at J, with 15 bases between the two ends.

The chain uses TRBV7-8 and TRBJ1-5; TRBD1 is a possible D gene (5 bases). This CDR3 is 13 amino acids long. V gave up 8 bases and J gave up 4 bases, with 12 bases separating them. Germline values: CDR1 SGHVS, CDR2 FQNEAQ. Written as DNA, the CDR3 is TGTGCCAGCTGTCGGGGGGTTAATCAGCCCCAGCATTTT. Encoded protein: CASCRGVNQPQHF.

The chain is built from TRBV7-2 and TRBJ2-1; 11 nucleotides match TRBD2. This CDR3 contains 17 residues. V trimming: 5 bases; J trimming: 6 bases; junction bases outside the gene matches: 12. The germline CDR1 and CDR2 sequences are SGHTA and FQGNSA. The CDR3 DNA reads TGTGCCAGCAGCCCCCAGGGTAGCGGGAGGGCGGGCAATGAGCAGTTCTTC. It encodes CASSPQGSGRAGNEQFF.

V and J are TRBV24-1 and TRBJ2-1; TRBD2 aligns across 8 bases. Trimming at V came to 8 bases and at J to 10 bases, leaving 9 bases not matched to a gene. Germline CDR1 KGHDR, CDR2 SFDVKD. The CDR3 is made up of 13 amino acids. This chain's CDR3 is CATMKTSDFEQFF. In DNA, the CDR3 is TGTGCCACCATGAAGACTAGCGACTTCGAGCAGTTCTTC.

The V and J genes are TRBV7-2 and TRBJ1-2; D is unclear. The CDR3 is made up of 16 amino acids. The germline gives CDR1 SGHTA, CDR2 FQGNSA. Trimming stripped 0 bases from V and 0 bases from J, with 11 bases between. CDR3 in DNA: TGTGCCAGCAGCTTAGCGCAAAGGCCGACTAACTATGGCTACACCTTC. Residues: CASSLAQRPTNYGYTF.

The table lists this clonotype with a few counts. The V call is TRBV12-3 or TRBV12-4, the J call TRBJ1-2; D uncertain. V was shortened by 2 bases and J by 7 bases, with 20 bases between the two germline ends. This CDR3 is 16 amino acids long. CDR3: CASSLSQSHQSGGYTF. The CDR3 region has the DNA TGTGCCAGCAGTTTATCCCAATCGCACCAGTCGGGTGGCTACACCTTC.

This clonotype was seen only a few times. This chain links TRBV28 with TRBJ2-7; 8 bases align to TRBD2. Per the germline V gene, CDR1 is MDHEN and CDR2 is SYDVKM. With 5 bases clipped from V and 2 bases from J, the junction kept 14 bases outside the gene matches. This CDR3 spans 17 amino acids. CDR3 sequence: CASSRTINGGAPYEQYF. The CDR3, as DNA: TGTGCCAGCAGTCGGACCATCAACGGGGGGGCACCCTACGAGCAGTACTTC.

The J gene is TRBJ2-3, the V gene TRBV10-3; either TRBD1 or TRBD2 may fit D (6 bases each). The CDR3 contains 15 residues. The V gene lost 5 bases and the J gene lost 7 bases, with 19 bases spanning the gap. Germline lookup yields CDR1 ENHRY and CDR2 SYGVKD. CDR3 sequence (DNA): TGTGCCATCAGTACCGACAGGTCCGGAGGGAATACGCAGTATTTT. Its protein is CAISTDRSGGNTQYF.

The V and J genes are TRBV2 and TRBJ1-2; D unclear. Trimming stripped 0 bases from V and 7 bases from J, with 6 bases between. Germline V gene lookup returns CDR1 SNHLY and CDR2 FYNNEI. There are 12 residues in the CDR3. CDR3 protein: CASSEASVGYTF. CDR3 sequence (DNA): TGTGCCAGCAGTGAAGCGTCTGTTGGCTACACCTTC.

The chain employs TRBV7-3 and TRBJ2-1; D possibly corresponds to TRBD2 (6 bases). CDR3 length: 15 amino acids. Germline V gives CDR1 SGHTA, CDR2 FQGTGA. V shed 5 bases and J shed 10 bases, with 21 bases lying between them. CDR3 sequence reads: CASSQRGGREGEQFF. The CDR3 DNA follows: TGTGCCAGCAGCCAAAGGGGTGGGCGGGAAGGAGAGCAGTTCTTC.

This rearrangement joins TRBV20-1 to TRBJ2-7; TRBD2 might be the D (6 bases). The germline V gene encodes CDR1 DFQATT and CDR2 SNEGSKA (reference sequence). The CDR3 loop spans 13 amino acids. The V gene lost 3 bases and the J gene lost 2 bases, with 11 bases spanning the gap. As DNA, the CDR3 is TGCAGTGCTAGTTTCGGGGGAACCTACGAGCAGTACTTC. Its protein is CSASFGGTYEQYF.

The rearrangement links TRBV5-1 to TRBJ2-7; possibly TRBD2 for D (6 bases). V was clipped by 4 bases and J by 2 bases, with 10 bases between them. Germline CDR1 and CDR2: SGHRS and YFSETQ. The CDR3 has 13 amino acids. CDR3 nucleotide sequence: TGCGCCAGCAGCCCTCGACTAGCCTACGAGCAGTACTTC. Residues: CASSPRLAYEQYF. The variable domain in full, with the rest retrieved from reference TRBV5-1 and TRBJ2-7, is KAGVTQTPRYLIKTRGQQVTLSCSPISGHRSVSWYQQTPGQGLQFLFEYFSETQRNKGNFPGRFSGRQFSNSRSEMNVSTLELGDSALYLCASSPRLAYEQYFGPGTRLTVT.

The chain uses TRBV5-1 and TRBJ2-5, with 12 bases that match TRBD2. Looked up from germline, CDR1 is SGHRS and CDR2 is YFSETQ. The CDR3 has 17 residues. V dropped 0 bases and J dropped 5; count of bases not matched to a gene: 8. In DNA, the CDR3 is TGCGCCAGCAGCTTGGAGTCTCTAGCGGGAGGGCCGGAGACCCAGTACTTC. Protein product: CASSLESLAGGPETQYF.

Only a few counts were recorded for this clonotype. The chain couples TRBV12-3 or TRBV12-4 to TRBJ2-3, with 10 bases aligning to TRBD2. Losses at the gene ends were 3 bases for V and 2 bases for J; bases not matched to a gene: 5. This CDR3 contains 16 residues. The CDR3 nucleotides read TGTGCCAGCAGTTTTCTAGCGGGGGTTTCCACAGATACGCAGTATTTT. This translates into CASSFLAGVSTDTQYF.

This clonotype showed up just a few times. The CDR3 bases are TGTGCCAGCAGTGAAGCGGGGGATACGCAGTATTTT. Translation: CASSEAGDTQYF. This chain joins TRBV2 and TRBJ2-3; unclear D gene. The germline V gene has CDR1 SNHLY and CDR2 FYNNEI. The V and J ends lost 0 bases and 6 bases respectively, with 4 bases between them. The CDR3 spans 12 residues.